The T cell receptor beta chain described here comes from a study of regulatory T cells in long-lasting Graves disease. With iRepertoire HTBI primers and Arm-PCR of CDR3 regions, TCR beta libraries were built. TCRdb redid the calling of the multiplex PCR reads with MiXCR, one entry per CDR3 protein. The sample yields a few hundred thousand distinct CDR3 sequences, 23% seen once. Time point here: persistent/refractory GD, antithyroid drugs over 5 years with positive TRAb. Extracted RNA from PBMCs served as the source of the TCR library. This clonotype was seen ten or more times. CDR1 is SNHLY and CDR2 is FYNNEI in the germline V gene. V was clipped by 4 bases and J by 0 bases, with 10 bases between them. The CDR3 totals 14 residues.

The V call is TRBV2, the J call TRBJ2-7; tentative D call: TRBD2 (6 bases). The starting material was peripheral blood mononuclear cells (PBMCs), obtained when the disease was refractory, from a patient treated with antithyroid drugs. The receptor comes from a female donor with Graves disease. Here the CDR3 reads CASSGDGSSYEQYF. CDR3 nucleotides: TGTGCCAGCAGTGGGGACGGGAGCTCCTACGAGCAGTACTTC.